This is a list of T cell receptor beta chains from one sample in a study of T-cell memory formation after mild COVID-19. TCRdb re-derived calls from the 5' RACE reads in MiXCR, one entry per CDR3 protein. The sample gives 250,000 or so distinct CDR3 sequences, over 8.5% of which show up once; 22% is in the top ten. Input material: PBMCs or a T cell subset sorted from them (not recorded which). These receptors originate from a man aged 18 to 29 who had mild COVID-19 (a few samples of this study predate the infection). Cell type and time point are not known. The CDR3 runs from the conserved cysteine through the conserved F or W. Fields, in order: V gene, clone size, D gene, J gene, CDR3 protein, CDR3 DNA. The D gene is left open where the match is weak. Only part of the rows carry a size: once, few, many, or a class if the clone is expanded.

TRBV5-1	few	TRBD1	TRBJ1-1	CASSLQGVDRGQAEAFF	TGCGCCAGCAGTCTCCAGGGAGTTGACAGGGGTCAAGCTGAAGCTTTCTTT
TRBV7-2	-	-	TRBJ2-1	CASSLARPSLYNEQFF	TGTGCCAGCAGCTTAGCACGACCTAGTCTCTACAATGAGCAGTTCTTC
TRBV10-1	few	TRBD2	TRBJ2-1	CASAEGTSGGYEQFF	TGCGCCAGCGCGGAAGGGACTAGCGGGGGATATGAGCAGTTCTTC
TRBV5-1	many	-	TRBJ1-1	CASSSGEGGTEAFF	TGCGCCAGCAGTAGTGGGGAAGGAGGCACTGAAGCTTTCTTT
TRBV18	-	-	TRBJ2-4	CASSPRLGEENIQYF	TGTGCCAGCTCACCCAGACTGGGAGAGGAAAACATTCAGTACTTC
TRBV12-3/TRBV12-4	many	-	TRBJ1-5	CASSLFSNQPQHF	TGTGCCAGCAGTTTGTTTAGCAATCAGCCCCAGCATTTT
TRBV28	many	-	TRBJ1-3	CASSLAGAQGNTIYF	TGTGCCAGCAGTTTAGCAGGGGCTCAAGGAAACACCATATATTTT
TRBV6-5	few	-	TRBJ2-3	CASSYSRRPPRDTQYF	TGTGCCAGCAGTTACTCGAGAAGGCCTCCTCGGGATACGCAGTATTTT
TRBV6-2/TRBV6-3	many	TRBD1	TRBJ2-5	CASSGTGETQYF	TGTGCCAGCAGCGGGACAGGAGAGACCCAGTACTTC
TRBV27	few	-	TRBJ2-2	CASSTRGVNTGELFF	TGTGCCAGCAGTACGAGAGGGGTGAACACCGGGGAGCTGTTTTTT
TRBV5-4	-	-	TRBJ1-6	CASSSDRTNSPLHF	TGTGCCAGCAGTTCGGACAGAACTAATTCACCCCTCCACTTT
TRBV6-2/TRBV6-3	many	TRBD2	TRBJ2-1	CASSYSWRGGQGEQFF	TGTGCCAGCAGTTACTCCTGGCGGGGGGGCCAGGGTGAGCAGTTCTTC
TRBV20-1	few	-	TRBJ2-3	CSATGPTSTDTQYF	TGCAGTGCTACGGGACCTACGAGCACAGATACGCAGTATTTT
TRBV24-1	many	-	TRBJ1-4	CATSDPTVRKLFF	TGTGCCACCAGTGACCCGACAGTCAGAAAACTGTTTTTT
TRBV6-4	few	TRBD2	TRBJ2-1	CASSGPRGGQQFF	TGTGCCAGCAGTGGCCCCCGCGGGGGTCAGCAGTTCTTC
TRBV4-3	few	-	TRBJ2-1	CASSQRGGPYNEQFF	TGCGCCAGCAGCCAACGTGGAGGCCCATACAATGAGCAGTTCTTC
TRBV7-2	few	-	TRBJ1-3	CASSYRGSSGNTIYF	TGTGCCAGCAGCTACCGCGGGAGCTCTGGAAACACCATATATTTT
TRBV5-1	few	TRBD2	TRBJ2-5	CASSLEGLALKYF	TGCGCCAGCAGCTTGGAGGGACTAGCACTCAAATACTTC
TRBV5-1	-	TRBD1	TRBJ1-1	CASSYRDRDRNTEAFF	TGCGCCAGCAGTTACCGGGACAGGGATAGGAACACTGAAGCTTTCTTT
TRBV4-2	few	-	TRBJ1-1	CASSQGVTGSNTEAFF	TGTGCCAGCAGCCAAGGAGTGACGGGCTCTAACACTGAAGCTTTCTTT
TRBV4-3	few	-	TRBJ2-1	CASSQDLVSLSSYNEQFF	TGCGCCAGCAGCCAAGATCTTGTTAGCTTGAGCTCCTACAATGAGCAGTTCTTC
TRBV5-1	-	-	TRBJ1-1	CASTRGKNTEAFF	TGCGCCAGTACGCGGGGGAAGAACACTGAAGCTTTCTTT
TRBV10-3	-	TRBD1	TRBJ2-2	CAISESSGGANTGELFF	TGTGCCATCAGTGAGTCGTCAGGGGGCGCGAACACCGGGGAGCTGTTTTTT
TRBV7-2	few	-	TRBJ1-2	CASSPGMANYGYTF	TGTGCCAGCAGCCCCGGGATGGCAAACTATGGCTACACCTTC
TRBV27	few	-	TRBJ2-1	CASSLGQGTVQFF	TGTGCCAGCAGTTTGGGGCAGGGAACGGTGCAGTTCTTC
TRBV7-2	few	TRBD1	TRBJ1-1	CASSDQPTGVTEAFF	TGTGCCAGCAGCGACCAACCGACAGGGGTCACTGAAGCTTTCTTT
TRBV29-1	-	-	TRBJ2-3	CSAARGTDTQYF	TGCAGCGCCGCCCGGGGGACAGATACGCAGTATTTT
TRBV6-6	-	-	TRBJ1-2	CAGLGDGYTF	TGTGCCGGATTGGGGGATGGCTACACCTTC
TRBV7-6	-	TRBD2	TRBJ2-5	CASAPGGPQETQYF	TGTGCCAGCGCCCCGGGGGGGCCGCAAGAGACCCAGTACTTC
TRBV6-1	-	-	TRBJ2-7	CASSLRQGSSYEQYF	TGTGCCAGCAGTCTCCGGCAGGGAAGCTCCTACGAGCAGTACTTC
TRBV20-1	-	-	TRBJ1-2	CSARGTAANYGYTF	TGCAGTGCTAGAGGGACGGCTGCTAACTATGGCTACACCTTC
TRBV10-3	-	TRBD1	TRBJ1-4	CAISATGATNEKLFF	TGTGCCATCAGTGCGACAGGGGCAACTAATGAAAAACTGTTTTTT
TRBV7-2	-	-	TRBJ2-5	CASSFAGGRGETQYF	TGTGCCAGCAGCTTCGCCGGGGGGCGGGGAGAGACCCAGTACTTC
TRBV12-3/TRBV12-4	few	-	TRBJ2-1	CASNDWGTGDNEQFF	TGTGCCAGCAACGACTGGGGGACGGGGGACAATGAGCAGTTCTTC
TRBV4-3	few	TRBD2	TRBJ2-3	CASSQTPGGDTQYF	TGCGCCAGCAGCCAAACACCGGGGGGAGATACGCAGTATTTT
TRBV9	-	-	TRBJ1-1	CASRVDFRGTTFF	TGTGCCAGCAGAGTAGACTTCAGGGGTACGACTTTCTTT
TRBV4-3	-	TRBD1	TRBJ2-2	CASSQETGTGELFF	TGCGCCAGCAGCCAAGAGACAGGGACCGGGGAGCTGTTTTTT
TRBV10-3	few	-	TRBJ2-3	CAISESLGESDTQYF	TGTGCCATCAGTGAGTCCTTAGGGGAGTCAGATACGCAGTATTTT
TRBV28	few	-	TRBJ1-1	CASSGTLTEAFF	TGTGCCAGCAGTGGAACCCTCACTGAAGCTTTCTTT
TRBV10-3	-	TRBD1	TRBJ2-3	CAISESMGQRSTDTQYF	TGTGCCATCAGTGAGTCGATGGGACAGAGAAGCACAGATACGCAGTATTTT
TRBV5-6	-	-	TRBJ1-2	CASTDPHGANYGYTF	TGTGCCAGCACCGATCCTCATGGAGCTAACTATGGCTACACCTTC
TRBV25-1	few	-	TRBJ2-1	CASSELGTLNEQFF	TGTGCCAGCAGTGAACTGGGGACCCTCAATGAGCAGTTCTTC
TRBV6-5	few	-	TRBJ2-2	CASSYLNTGELFF	TGTGCCAGCAGTTACCTGAACACCGGGGAGCTGTTTTTT
TRBV7-4	-	-	TRBJ2-2	CASSFPSRTYGELFF	TGTGCCAGCAGCTTCCCTTCCAGGACATACGGGGAGCTGTTTTTT
TRBV5-1	-	-	TRBJ2-1	CASRSLSGDDEQFF	TGCGCCAGCAGATCCTTATCGGGGGACGATGAGCAGTTCTTC
TRBV7-6	-	-	TRBJ2-1	CASSLQVTYEQFF	TGTGCCAGCAGCTTACAGGTTACCTATGAGCAGTTCTTC
TRBV15	-	TRBD1	TRBJ1-6	CATSRKSGTAYNSPLHF	TGTGCCACCAGCAGAAAATCCGGGACAGCCTATAATTCACCCCTCCACTTT
TRBV6-2/TRBV6-3	few	TRBD1	TRBJ2-1	CASTPQGPNEQFF	TGTGCCAGCACCCCACAGGGGCCCAATGAGCAGTTCTTC